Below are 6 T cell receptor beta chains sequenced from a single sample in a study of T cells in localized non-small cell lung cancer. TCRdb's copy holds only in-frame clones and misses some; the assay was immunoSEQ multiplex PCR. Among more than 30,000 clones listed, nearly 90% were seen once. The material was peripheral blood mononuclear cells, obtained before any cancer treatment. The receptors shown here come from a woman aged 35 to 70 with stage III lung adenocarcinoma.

CDR3 protein: CASSWDSYNSPLHF. In DNA form, the CDR3 reads TGTGCCAGCAGTTGGGACTCCTATAATTCACCCCTCCACTTT. This rearrangement joins TRBV6-6 to TRBJ1-6; D unclear. V lost 4 bases to trimming and J lost 0 bases, with 4 bases between them. The CDR3 totals 14 residues. The germline CDR1 and CDR2 sequences are MNHNY and SVGAGI (reference sequence).

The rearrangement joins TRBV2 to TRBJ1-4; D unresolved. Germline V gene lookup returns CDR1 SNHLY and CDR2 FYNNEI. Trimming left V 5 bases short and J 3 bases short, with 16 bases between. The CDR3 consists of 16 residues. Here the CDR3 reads CASSPAGLVSNEKLFF. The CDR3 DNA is TGTGCCAGCAGTCCAGCGGGGTTGGTATCTAATGAAAAACTGTTTTTT. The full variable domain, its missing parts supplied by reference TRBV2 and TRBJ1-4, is EPEVTQTPSHQVTQMGQEVILRCVPISNHLYFYWYRQILGQKVEFLVSFYNNEISEKSEIFDDQFSVERPDGSNFTLKIRSTKLEDSAMYFCASSPAGLVSNEKLFFGSGTQLSVL.

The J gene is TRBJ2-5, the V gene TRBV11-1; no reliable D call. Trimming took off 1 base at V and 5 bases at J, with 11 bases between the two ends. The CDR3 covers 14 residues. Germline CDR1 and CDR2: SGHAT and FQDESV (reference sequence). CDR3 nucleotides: TGTGCCAGCAGCTTAGGAGCTGTTGGGGAGACCCAGTACTTC. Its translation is CASSLGAVGETQYF.

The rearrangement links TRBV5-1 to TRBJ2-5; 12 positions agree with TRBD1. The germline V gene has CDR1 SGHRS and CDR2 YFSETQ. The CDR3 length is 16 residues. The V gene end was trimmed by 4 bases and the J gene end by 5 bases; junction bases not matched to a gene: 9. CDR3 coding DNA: TGCGCCAGCAGCAAGGGACAGGGGGCTACATGGGAGACCCAGTACTTC. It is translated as CASSKGQGATWETQYF.

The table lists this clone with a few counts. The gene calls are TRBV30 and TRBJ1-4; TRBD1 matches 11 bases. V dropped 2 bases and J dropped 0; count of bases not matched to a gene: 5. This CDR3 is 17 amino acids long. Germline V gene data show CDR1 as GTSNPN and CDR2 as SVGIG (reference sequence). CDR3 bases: TGTGCCTGGAGTCCGGACAGGGGGCTTCCAACTAATGAAAAACTGTTTTTT. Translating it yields CAWSPDRGLPTNEKLFF.

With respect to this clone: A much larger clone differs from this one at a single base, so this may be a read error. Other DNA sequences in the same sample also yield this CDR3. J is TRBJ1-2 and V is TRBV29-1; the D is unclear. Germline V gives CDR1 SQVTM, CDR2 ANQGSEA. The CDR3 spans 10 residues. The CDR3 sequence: CSVEAGSYTF. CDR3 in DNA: TGTAGCGTTGAGGCCGGGAGCTACACCTTC. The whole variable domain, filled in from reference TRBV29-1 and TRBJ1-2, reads SAVISQKPSRDICQRGTSLTIQCQVDSQVTMMFWYRQQPGQSLTLIATANQGSEATYESGFVIDKFPISRPNLTFSTLTVSNMSPEDSSIYLCSVEAGSYTFGSGTRLTVV.